This T cell receptor beta chain was identified during a study of HIV-infected patients and healthy controls. V lost 0 bases and J 1 base, leaving 19 bases between the germline ends. Germline V gene lookup returns CDR1 SGHDT and CDR2 YYEEEE. CDR3 length: 18 amino acids. One entry per CDR3 protein results from TCRdb running MiXCR on the 5' RACE reads. The sample consists of about 67,000 distinct CDR3 sequences, around 16% of them appearing once. This clonotype came up a few times. This receptor was obtained from a human donor in good health. This chain links TRBV5-6 with TRBJ1-1; D is undetermined. The sequenced material came from CD4+ T cells from blood. The CDR3 here is CASSLGPPAENWNTEAFF. The CDR3 DNA reads as TGTGCCAGCAGCTTGGGCCCCCCGGCGGAGAACTGGAACACTGAAGCTTTCTTT.